Below, 26 T cell receptor beta chains from the same sample are listed, as sequenced in a study of T-cell memory formation after mild COVID-19 (dated by TCRdb to the early 2020s). The library was prepared using 5' RACE. For sequencing, an Illumina NovaSeq 6000 was employed. TCRdb reprocessing: public reads trimmed at Q25 with fastp, clones called with MiXCR, in-frame beta chains kept. Every CDR3 protein is listed once, alongside the most common genes and DNA of its rows. The table for this sample lists about 430,000 distinct CDR3 sequences; roughly 26% of them were counted only once. 8.5% to 9% of the sample goes to the ten largest clones. The sequenced sample was PBMCs or a T cell subset sorted from them (not recorded which). These receptors all stem from an adult woman who had mild COVID-19 (a few samples of this study predate the infection). The sample titles of this study are shuffled in the database, so cell type and time point are left out; the donor was told from shared clones.

The J gene is TRBJ1-6, the V gene TRBV12-3 or TRBV12-4; weak D call: TRBD1 (6 bases). Trimming shortened V by 6 bases and J by 1 base, and 10 bases separated the two germline ends. This CDR3 is 15 amino acids long. This CDR3 is CASRFTGSYNSPLHF. Here the CDR3 DNA reads TGTGCCAGCAGGTTTACAGGGTCCTATAATTCACCCCTCCACTTT.

This chain links TRBV7-9 with TRBJ2-7; TRBD2 aligns across 10 bases. Germline V lookup: CDR1 SEHNR, CDR2 FQNEAQ (reference sequence). Losses at the gene ends were 5 bases for V and 3 bases for J; bases not matched to a gene: 7. The CDR3 has 15 amino acids. Written as DNA, the CDR3 is TGTGCCAGCAGCCCGGGACTAGCGTCGGGCTACGAGCAGTACTTC. Encoded protein: CASSPGLASGYEQYF. The variable domain in full, with the rest retrieved from reference TRBV7-9 and TRBJ2-7, is DTGVSQNPRHKITKRGQNVTFRCDPISEHNRLYWYRQTLGQGPEFLTYFQNEAQLEKSRLLSDRFSAERPKGSFSTLEIQRTEQGDSAMYLCASSPGLASGYEQYFGPGTRLTVT.

This CDR3 is CASSFGTGSGYEQYF. DNA for the CDR3: TGCGCCAGCAGCTTCGGGACAGGGTCAGGCTACGAGCAGTACTTC. The V call is TRBV5-1, the J call TRBJ2-7, with 9 nucleotides matching TRBD1. CDR1 is SGHRS and CDR2 is YFSETQ in the germline V gene. After removal of 2 bases from V and 3 bases from J, the junction contained 6 bases not matched to a gene. The CDR3 sequence is 15 residues long.

This clonotype was recorded a few times. The chain has TRBV4-2 and TRBJ2-7; 8 bases match TRBD1. After removal of 1 base from V and 4 bases from J, the junction contained 12 bases not matched to a gene. Per the germline V gene, CDR1 is LGHNA and CDR2 is YNFKEQ. The length of the CDR3 is 17 residues. The CDR3 sequence is CASSQGKAGGANYEQYF. For the CDR3, the DNA is TGTGCCAGCAGCCAAGGTAAAGCAGGGGGCGCGAATTACGAGCAGTACTTC.

This clonotype has more than one count but fewer than ten. In nucleotides, the CDR3 is TGTGCCAGCAGCGTAGTAGGTAGCGGGAACGAGCAGTACTTC. It codes for CASSVVGSGNEQYF. J is TRBJ2-7 and V is TRBV9; 8 nucleotides match TRBD2. CDR3 size: 14 residues. V lost 0 bases and J lost 5; bases outside the gene matches: 4. Germline V lookup: CDR1 SGDLS, CDR2 YYNGEE.

The chain recombines TRBV7-6 with TRBJ1-2; maybe TRBD1 (5 bases). This CDR3 comprises 13 residues. Germline V gene data show CDR1 as SGHVS and CDR2 as FNYEAQ. V was pared by 0 bases and J by 6 bases, with 8 bases between. CDR3 DNA sequence: TGTGCCAGCAGCTTAGCGGAGGGGAATGGCTACACCTTC. This translates into CASSLAEGNGYTF. Full variable domain (rest looked up from reference TRBV7-6 and TRBJ1-2): GAGVSQSPRYKVTKRGQDVALRCDPISGHVSLYWYRQALGQGPEFLTYFNYEAQQDKSGLPNDRFSAERPEGSISTLTIQRTEQRDSAMYRCASSLAEGNGYTFGSGTRLTVV.

V usage is TRBV10-3 and J usage is TRBJ1-2; D possibly corresponds to TRBD1 (5 bases). The ends were cut back, 4 bases at V and 3 bases at J, with 9 bases in the middle. This CDR3 is built from 13 residues. Germline loops: CDR1 ENHRY, CDR2 SYGVKD. The CDR3 here is CAISAEGHYGYTF. In DNA, the CDR3 is TGTGCCATCAGTGCCGAGGGGCACTATGGCTACACCTTC.

This clonotype was seen a few times. V usage is TRBV7-8 and J usage is TRBJ2-3; 7 nucleotides align to TRBD1. Germline CDR1 SGHVS, CDR2 FQNEAQ. V was pared by 5 bases and J by 0 bases, with 11 bases of the junction left unmatched. This CDR3 is built from 17 residues. CDR3 in DNA: TGTGCCAGCAGCCGCCTAAACAGGGGTTCTAGCACAGATACGCAGTATTTT. It encodes CASSRLNRGSSTDTQYF. Full variable domain (outside the CDR3, taken from reference TRBV7-8 and TRBJ2-3): GAGVSQSPRYKVAKRGQDVALRCDPISGHVSLFWYQQALGQGPEFLTYFQNEAQLDKSGLPSDRFFAERPEGSVSTLKIQRTQQEDSAVYLCASSRLNRGSSTDTQYFGPGTRLTVL.

The V gene is TRBV3-1, the J gene TRBJ2-6, with 10 bases fitting TRBD1. V shed 4 bases and J 5 bases; nucleotides not matched to a gene: 14. Germline V gene sequence: CDR1 LGHDT, CDR2 YNNKEL (reference sequence). This CDR3 has 19 residues. CDR3 sequence reads: CASSLRLTGGPVRANVLTF. The DNA for the CDR3 is TGTGCCAGCAGCCTTCGCCTGACAGGGGGCCCTGTAAGGGCCAACGTCCTGACTTTC.

This clonotype has just a few counts. The rearrangement links TRBV7-9 to TRBJ1-5; 8 positions agree with TRBD1. Trimming at V came to 0 bases and at J to 4 bases, leaving 5 bases not matched to a gene. The CDR3 runs to 16 residues. CDR1 SEHNR and CDR2 FQNEAQ come from the germline V gene (reference sequence). Written as DNA, the CDR3 is TGTGCCAGCAGCTTAGCTTCAGGGGGCGAGAATCAGCCCCAGCATTTT. Protein product: CASSLASGGENQPQHF.

V and J are TRBV7-9 and TRBJ2-7, with a tentative D call TRBD1 (6 bases). The CDR3 extends over 16 amino acids. Deletions cut 5 bases from V and 2 bases from J, with 19 bases between. Germline V gene data show CDR1 as SEHNR and CDR2 as FQNEAQ (reference sequence). The CDR3 DNA sequence: TGTGCCAGCAGCCAAACGATGACAGGCCAGCCCTACGAGCAGTACTTC. Protein sequence: CASSQTMTGQPYEQYF.

The genes are TRBV24-1 and TRBJ2-5; D is perhaps TRBD1 (5 bases). Germline V gene lookup returns CDR1 KGHDR and CDR2 SFDVKD. The CDR3 spans 16 residues. Trimming cost V 1 base and J 4 bases, with 15 bases left between them. DNA of the CDR3: TGTGCCACCAGTGATTTAAGTATAGGGGATAGAGAGACCCAGTACTTC. This translates into CATSDLSIGDRETQYF.

The V and J genes are TRBV5-4 and TRBJ2-5, with a weak D call TRBD1 (6 bases). With 7 bases removed from V and 8 bases from J, the gap between germline ends came to 18 bases. From germline, CDR1 is SGHNT and CDR2 YYREEE (reference sequence). The CDR3 sequence is 13 residues long. CDR3 in amino acids: CASGSGQRETQYF. The CDR3 DNA is TGTGCCAGCGGGAGTGGACAGAGAGAAACCCAGTACTTC.

The chain couples TRBV3-1 to TRBJ1-2, with D perhaps TRBD1 (5 bases). V gave up 5 bases and J gave up 4 bases, with 14 bases separating them. Germline V gene lookup returns CDR1 LGHDT and CDR2 YNNKEL (reference sequence). CDR3 length: 14 residues. The CDR3 DNA reads TGTGCCAGCAGCGCAGGGCAGGCGGCCTATGGCTACACCTTC. Amino acid sequence: CASSAGQAAYGYTF. Looking up the rest from reference TRBV3-1 and TRBJ1-2 gives the full variable domain: DTAVSQTPKYLVTQMGNDKSIKCEQNLGHDTMYWYKQDSKKFLKIMFSYNNKELIINETVPNRFSPKSPDKAHLNLHINSLELGDSAVYFCASSAGQAAYGYTFGSGTRLTVV.

This clonotype has a handful of counts. The rearrangement uses TRBV9 and TRBJ2-3; 10 nucleotides agree with TRBD1. Looked up from germline, CDR1 is SGDLS and CDR2 is YYNGEE. The V and J ends lost 3 bases and 3 bases, in that order; junction bases with no gene match: 4. This CDR3 comprises 15 residues. CDR3 DNA: TGTGCCAGCAGCGCGCGGACAGGGGGAACAGATACGCAGTATTTT. This gives the protein CASSARTGGTDTQYF.

The chain combines TRBV6-1 with TRBJ1-2; 7 positions match TRBD1. The CDR3 is 16 residues long. The germline V gene has CDR1 MNHNS and CDR2 SASEGT. The V gene end was trimmed by 7 bases and the J gene end by 0 bases; junction bases not matched to a gene: 11. The DNA of the CDR3 is TGTGCCAGCACTCCCGGACAGGTGGGATCTAACTATGGCTACACCTTC. Amino acid sequence: CASTPGQVGSNYGYTF.

There are a few counts of this clonotype. The chain is built from TRBV7-6 and TRBJ2-3, with D perhaps matching TRBD1 (5 bases). Per germline, CDR1 SGHVS and CDR2 FNYEAQ. The ends were cut back, 2 bases at V and 3 bases at J, with 18 bases in the middle. The CDR3 contains 17 residues. CDR3 residues: CASSLPSILQGTDTQYF. CDR3 coding DNA: TGTGCCAGCAGCTTACCGTCCATTCTGCAGGGAACAGATACGCAGTATTTT.

This clonotype was counted only a few times. J is TRBJ2-7 and V is TRBV3-1, with a tentative D call TRBD1 (6 bases). V was cut by 6 bases and J by 0 bases, with 15 bases left in between. Germline assignment: CDR1 LGHDT and CDR2 YNNKEL (reference sequence). The CDR3 contains 15 residues. The CDR3: CASSPSQGFSYEQYF. In nucleotides, the CDR3 is TGTGCCAGCAGTCCTTCACAGGGCTTCTCCTACGAGCAGTACTTC.

This clonotype was picked up a small number of times. V gene TRBV12-3 or TRBV12-4 combines with J gene TRBJ2-7; D ambiguous. The CDR3 consists of 12 residues. Trimming removed 5 bases from V and 3 bases from J, with 8 bases in between. The CDR3 region has the DNA TGTGCCAGCAGTGTACCGGACTACGAGCAGTACTTC. Its translation: CASSVPDYEQYF.

This clonotype was picked up a small number of times. The chain combines TRBV19 with TRBJ2-1, with 7 bases matching TRBD1. The CDR3 is made up of 14 amino acids. V gave up 5 bases and J gave up 7 bases; unmatched junction bases: 8. Looked up from germline, CDR1 is LNHDA and CDR2 is SQIVND (reference sequence). CDR3 amino acids: CASSFTDRVNEQFF. The CDR3 nucleotides read TGTGCCAGTAGTTTTACAGACAGGGTGAATGAGCAGTTCTTC.

The J gene is TRBJ1-1, the V gene TRBV9; tentative D call: TRBD1 (5 bases). The CDR3 has 13 residues. Germline V gene sequence: CDR1 SGDLS, CDR2 YYNGEE. V gave up 4 bases and J gave up 11 bases, with 18 bases separating them. The CDR3 protein is CASSQALAGRAFF. The DNA of the CDR3 is TGTGCCAGCAGCCAGGCGTTGGCGGGGCGTGCTTTCTTT.

This clonotype was counted between two and nine times. V usage is TRBV6-2 or TRBV6-3 and J usage is TRBJ2-1; no clear D. The CDR3 loop spans 19 amino acids. Trimming pared 0 bases from V and 3 bases from J, leaving 21 bases between. The germline V gene has CDR1 MNHEY and CDR2 SVGEGT. The CDR3: CASSYSISMGVIRYNEQFF. The CDR3, as DNA: TGTGCCAGCAGTTACTCGATTTCGATGGGCGTCATACGCTACAATGAGCAGTTCTTC.

This clonotype was seen at least ten times. This chain joins TRBV7-3 and TRBJ2-5, with D tentatively TRBD1 (6 bases). The CDR3 consists of 14 residues. V lost 5 bases and J 5 bases, leaving 15 bases between the germline ends. CDR1 and CDR2 (germline): SGHTA, FQGTGA. Here the CDR3 reads CASSPPGTSETQYF. In nucleotides, the CDR3 is TGTGCCAGCAGCCCTCCGGGGACAAGCGAGACCCAGTACTTC. Full variable domain (outside the CDR3, taken from reference TRBV7-3 and TRBJ2-5): GAGVSQTPSNKVTEKGKYVELRCDPISGHTALYWYRQSLGQGPEFLIYFQGTGAADDSGLPNDRFFAVRPEGSVSTLKIQRTERGDSAVYLCASSPPGTSETQYFGPGTRLLVL.

This clonotype was seen only a few times. The chain is built from TRBV5-6 and TRBJ2-7, with 12 bases identical to TRBD2. The V gene end was trimmed by 3 bases and the J gene end by 5 bases; junction bases not matched to a gene: 3. The CDR3 is made up of 14 amino acids. Germline assignment: CDR1 SGHDT and CDR2 YYEEEE. In nucleotides, the CDR3 is TGTGCCAGCAGCTCAGGACTAGCGGGGCACGAGCAGTACTTC. Residues: CASSSGLAGHEQYF.

Only a few counts were recorded for this clonotype. The rearrangement links TRBV25-1 to TRBJ2-1, with D possibly called TRBD1 or TRBD2 (5 bases each). V gave up 6 bases and J gave up 8 bases, with 14 bases separating them. In germline, CDR1 is MGHDK, CDR2 SYGVNS. The CDR3 totals 13 residues. This CDR3 reads CASSLALGDEQFF. DNA of the CDR3: TGTGCCAGCAGCCTAGCCTTAGGGGATGAGCAGTTCTTC.

The chain employs TRBV15 and TRBJ2-1; 11 nucleotides match TRBD1. CDR1 LNHNV and CDR2 YYDKDF come from the germline V gene (reference sequence). J lost 0 bases, V lost 3 bases, and 4 bases had no gene match. The CDR3 spans 17 residues. CDR3: CATSRGQGVSSYNEQFF. The CDR3 DNA reads as TGTGCCACCAGCAGGGGACAGGGGGTCAGCTCCTACAATGAGCAGTTCTTC.